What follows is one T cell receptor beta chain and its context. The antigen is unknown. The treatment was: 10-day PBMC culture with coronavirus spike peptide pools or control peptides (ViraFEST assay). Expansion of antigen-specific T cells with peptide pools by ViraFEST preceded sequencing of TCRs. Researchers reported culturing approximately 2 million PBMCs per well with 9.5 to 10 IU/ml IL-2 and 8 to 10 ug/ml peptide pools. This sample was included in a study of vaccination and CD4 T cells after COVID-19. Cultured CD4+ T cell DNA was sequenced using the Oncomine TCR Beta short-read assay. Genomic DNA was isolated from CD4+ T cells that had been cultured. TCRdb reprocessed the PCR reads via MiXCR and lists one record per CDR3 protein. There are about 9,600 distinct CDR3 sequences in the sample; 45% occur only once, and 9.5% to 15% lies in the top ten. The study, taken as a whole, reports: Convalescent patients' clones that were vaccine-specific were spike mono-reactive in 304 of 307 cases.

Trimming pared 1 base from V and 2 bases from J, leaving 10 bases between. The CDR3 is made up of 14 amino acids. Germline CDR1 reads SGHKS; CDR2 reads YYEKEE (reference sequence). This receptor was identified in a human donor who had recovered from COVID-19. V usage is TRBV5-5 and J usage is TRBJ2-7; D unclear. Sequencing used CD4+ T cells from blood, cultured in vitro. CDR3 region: CASSLQSTTYEQYF. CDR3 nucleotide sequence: TGTGCCAGCAGCTTGCAGAGTACGACCTACGAGCAGTACTTC. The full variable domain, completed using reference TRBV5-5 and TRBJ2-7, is DAGVTQSPTHLIKTRGQQVTLRCSPISGHKSVSWYQQVLGQGPQFIFQYYEKEERGRGNFPDRFSARQFPNYSSELNVNALLLGDSALYLCASSLQSTTYEQYFGPGTRLTVT.